These 11 T cell receptor beta chains came from one sample sequenced in a study of radiotherapy plus CTLA-4 blockade in lung cancer. Sequencing was performed with immunoSEQ multiplex PCR; in TCRdb, only in-frame clones are kept and a portion is missing. Of 78,000 or so clones in the sample, around 90% are singletons; the top ten hold around 0.87%. The starting material was peripheral blood, obtained from a patient treated with radiotherapy plus ipilimumab. The receptors come from a human donor with non-small cell lung cancer who had stable disease on radiotherapy plus ipilimumab.

The chain employs TRBV5-5 and TRBJ2-3; 14 nucleotides match TRBD2. The CDR3 sequence is 17 residues long. After removal of 3 bases from V and 2 bases from J, the junction contained 5 bases not matched to a gene. The germline CDR1 and CDR2 sequences are SGHKS and YYEKEE (reference sequence). Here the CDR3 reads CASSSGLAGGPTDTQYF. The CDR3 DNA sequence: TGTGCCAGCAGCTCTGGACTAGCGGGAGGACCCACAGATACGCAGTATTTT.

This chain joins TRBV19 and TRBJ2-7; 9 bases map to TRBD1. This CDR3 contains 13 residues. Germline lookup yields CDR1 LNHDA and CDR2 SQIVND (reference sequence). V lost 4 bases, J lost 3 bases, and 1 base stayed unmatched. The CDR3 protein is CASSRGQGYEQYF. CDR3 DNA sequence: TGTGCCAGTAGTAGGGGACAGGGCTACGAGCAGTACTTC.

This chain uses TRBV5-5 with TRBJ1-3; D is uncertain. Trimming left V 1 base short and J 3 bases short, with 11 bases between. CDR1 and CDR2 (germline): SGHKS, YYEKEE (reference sequence). The CDR3 loop spans 15 amino acids. The CDR3 DNA reads TGTGCCAGCAGCTTGAGTTCAGGTGTTGGAAACACCATATATTTT. Translating gives CASSLSSGVGNTIYF.

The genes are TRBV11-2 and TRBJ2-1; 8 positions agree with TRBD1. The CDR3 is 16 amino acids. Germline values: CDR1 SGHAT, CDR2 FQNNGV. V dropped 3 bases and J dropped 3; count of bases not matched to a gene: 7. CDR3 sequence reads: CASSFSGGTIYNEQFF. CDR3 coding DNA: TGTGCCAGCAGCTTTTCAGGGGGCACTATCTACAATGAGCAGTTCTTC.

The V gene is TRBV5-1, the J gene TRBJ2-7, with D possibly being TRBD1 (6 bases). There are 14 residues in the CDR3. Trimming removed 0 bases from V and 4 bases from J, with 11 bases in between. CDR1 and CDR2 from the germline V gene are SGHRS and YFSETQ. Here the CDR3 DNA reads TGCGCCAGCAGCTTGGTCCAGGGGACATACGAGCAGTACTTC. Its protein product is CASSLVQGTYEQYF.

The J gene is TRBJ1-5, the V gene TRBV30, with D perhaps TRBD1 (5 bases). The CDR3 loop spans 13 amino acids. V was trimmed by 1 base and J by 3 bases, leaving 7 bases between them. CDR1 is GTSNPN, CDR2 SVGIG, per germline (reference sequence). The CDR3 spells CAWSGGDNQPQHF. The CDR3 nucleotides are TGTGCCTGGAGTGGGGGGGACAATCAGCCCCAGCATTTT.

This sequence joins TRBV27 and TRBJ2-3, with D uncertain. V was pared by 2 bases and J by 0 bases, with 15 bases between. In germline, CDR1 is MNHEY, CDR2 SMNVEV (reference sequence). The CDR3 covers 17 residues. The CDR3 DNA is TGTGCCAGCAGTTTACCTTCTAAGCCGACTAGCACAGATACGCAGTATTTT. Protein product: CASSLPSKPTSTDTQYF.

V and J are TRBV28 and TRBJ2-5, with TRBD2 matching over 10 bases. J lost 4 bases, V lost 3 bases, and 5 bases had no gene match. From germline, CDR1 is MDHEN and CDR2 SYDVKM. This CDR3 is built from 15 residues. The DNA for the CDR3 is TGTGCCAGCAGTTTTTCCGGGACTAGCGTAGAGACCCAGTACTTC. This gives the protein CASSFSGTSVETQYF.

In the case of this clone: The junction differs from germline at one of its ends, possibly a read error. This chain uses TRBV5-1 with TRBJ2-5; the match to TRBD2 covers 8 bases. Looked up from germline, CDR1 is SGHRS and CDR2 is YFSETQ. CDR3 size: 16 residues. The CDR3 bases are TGCGCCAGCAGTTTGGGAGGCACTAGCGGACAAGAGACCCAGTACTTC. Translation gives CASSLGGTSGQETQYF.

The CDR3 coding sequence is TGCAGTGCAGGGGGAACGGTTGAAGCTTTCTTT. It is translated as CSAGGTVEAFF. The gene calls are TRBV20-1 and TRBJ1-1; maybe TRBD1 (6 bases). The germline CDR1 and CDR2 sequences are DFQATT and SNEGSKA (reference sequence). This CDR3 is 11 amino acids long. V was cut by 6 bases and J by 7 bases, with 12 bases left in between.

This clone was found a few times. The chain uses TRBV25-1 and TRBJ2-7; 9 nucleotides align to TRBD1. This CDR3 region has 14 residues. Germline CDR1 MGHDK, CDR2 SYGVNS. J was trimmed by 7 bases and V by 1 base; bases with no gene match: 5. The CDR3 sequence is CASSEWDRDGEQYF. The CDR3 bases are TGTGCCAGCAGTGAATGGGACAGGGACGGGGAGCAGTACTTC.